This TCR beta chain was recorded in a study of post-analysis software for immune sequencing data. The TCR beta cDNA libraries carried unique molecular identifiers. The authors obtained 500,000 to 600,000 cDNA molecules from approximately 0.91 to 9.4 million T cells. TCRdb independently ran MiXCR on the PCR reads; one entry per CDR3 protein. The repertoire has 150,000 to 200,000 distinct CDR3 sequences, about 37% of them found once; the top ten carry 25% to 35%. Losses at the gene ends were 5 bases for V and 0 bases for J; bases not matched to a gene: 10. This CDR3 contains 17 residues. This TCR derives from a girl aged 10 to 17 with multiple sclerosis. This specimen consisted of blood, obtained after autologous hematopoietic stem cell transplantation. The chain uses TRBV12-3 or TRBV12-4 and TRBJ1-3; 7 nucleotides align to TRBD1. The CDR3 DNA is TGTGCCAGCAGTCCGCACGACAGGGCGAGCTCTGGAAACACCATATATTTT. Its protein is CASSPHDRASSGNTIYF.